The clone carrying this T cell receptor beta chain was seen repeatedly, ten times or more. Its antigen remains unidentified. The sample comes from a study of T cells in Graves' hyperthyroidism and ophthalmopathy. The wider study: Before treatment of any kind, peripheral blood was taken at initial diagnosis. Points from the study as a whole: Most thyroid-expanded clonotypes above 0.001 were also found in blood. Stable hyperthyroidism was separated from ophthalmopathy by a model based on 13 V-J features.

Diagnoses used clinical symptoms, serum thyroxine and TRAb, thyroid ultrasound and orbital computed tomography. V was pared by 3 bases and J by 4 bases, with 7 bases of the junction left unmatched. The CDR3 contains 16 residues. Germline assignment: CDR1 MDHEN and CDR2 SYDVKM. The source material, RNA transcripts, was used to amplify TCR beta CDR3 regions. HTBI primers were the set used in a first-round RT-PCR of the TCR CDR3. TCRdb processed the multiplex PCR reads anew with MiXCR; each CDR3 protein has one entry. The sample lists about 640,000 distinct CDR3 sequences, about 20% occurring once. The sequencing sample was made of blood. The rearrangement joins TRBV28 to TRBJ2-3, with 10 bases lining up with TRBD2. The sequence was obtained from a man aged 25 to 40 with Graves' ophthalmopathy. CDR3 nucleotide sequence: TGTGCCAGCAGTTTGGAAACTAGCGGGACAGCAGATACGCAGTATTTT. This encodes CASSLETSGTADTQYF.